The next 8 T cell receptor beta chains were all read from a single sample in a study of regulatory T cells in long-lasting Graves disease (dated by TCRdb to the early 2020s). Library method: multiplex PCR. The reads were generated on an Illumina HiSeq 4000. CDR3 regions were amplified by Arm-PCR with iRepertoire HTBI primers to construct TCR beta libraries. The public reads were reanalyzed by TCRdb: fastp trimming at Q25, MiXCR alignment, in-frame beta chains only. One record per CDR3 amino acid sequence lists the most common genes and DNA. Within this sample are fewer than 400,000 distinct CDR3 sequences, with around a fifth of them counted one time only. The leading ten clones occupy over 25% of the sample. The time point label here, explained by the study, means: persistent/refractory GD, antithyroid drugs over 5 years with positive TRAb. For both TCR sequencing and RNA sequencing, RNA was extracted from PBMCs using TRIzol.

This material consisted of peripheral blood mononuclear cells (PBMCs), taken when the disease was refractory, from a patient treated with antithyroid drugs. These receptors all come from a female donor with Graves disease.

Many counts were recorded for this clonotype. The chain employs TRBV30 and TRBJ1-4, with D maybe TRBD1 (5 bases). Per germline, CDR1 GTSNPN and CDR2 SVGIG (reference sequence). The CDR3 totals 13 residues. Trimming left V 2 bases short and J 8 bases short, with 12 bases between. The CDR3 loop is CAWSRTIGEKLFF. Written as DNA, the CDR3 is TGTGCCTGGAGTCGGACAATCGGCGAAAAACTGTTTTTT.

Regarding this clonotype: It differs at one base from a far larger clone, so likely a read error. Likely a read error: the CDR3 ends without its conserved phenylalanine or tryptophan. The chain is built from TRBV6-1 and TRBJ1-1; possible D gene TRBD1, 5 bases. The CDR3 spans 11 residues. Trimming pared 5 bases from V and 9 bases from J, leaving 10 bases between. The V gene's germline CDR1 is MNHNS and CDR2 SASEGT. Here the CDR3 reads CASSYDRKAFS. DNA for the CDR3: TGTGCCAGCAGTTATGACAGAAAAGCTTTCTCT.

This chain uses TRBV7-9 with TRBJ2-7; tentatively, D is TRBD2 (5 bases). This CDR3 contains 13 residues. V was shortened by 3 bases and J by 2 bases, with 8 bases between the two germline ends. The germline gives CDR1 SEHNR, CDR2 FQNEAQ (reference sequence). The CDR3 bases are TGTGCCAGCAGCTTTCCGGGAACCTACGAGCAGTACTTC. It codes for CASSFPGTYEQYF.

This clonotype occurred many times. The chain has TRBV2 and TRBJ1-4, with D perhaps TRBD1 (5 bases). V lost 9 bases and J 7 bases, leaving 18 bases between the germline ends. The CDR3 loop spans 14 amino acids. CDR1 is SNHLY and CDR2 is FYNNEI in the germline V gene. The CDR3 reads CARGASQQGEKLFF. The DNA for the CDR3 is TGTGCCAGAGGGGCCTCACAACAAGGTGAAAAACTGTTTTTT.

The table lists this clonotype with a few counts. V is TRBV19 and J is TRBJ2-2; a possible D gene is TRBD2 (6 bases). This CDR3 has 14 amino acids. Germline CDR1 is LNHDA and CDR2 is SQIVND (reference sequence). The V end lost 9 bases, the J end lost 1 base, and 12 bases lay between the germline ends. The CDR3 coding sequence is TGTGCCAGCGCCTCCGGGGGGAACACCGGGGAGCTGTTTTTT. This gives the protein CASASGGNTGELFF.

Notes on this clonotype: A much larger clone differs from this one at a single base, so this may be a read error. No conserved phenylalanine or tryptophan is present at the end of the CDR3, so a read error is the likely explanation. The chain employs TRBV18 and TRBJ2-5; D uncertain. The CDR3 has 13 residues. V was trimmed by 0 bases and J by 2 bases, leaving 4 bases between them. Germline V lookup: CDR1 KGHSH, CDR2 LQKENI. CDR3 sequence (DNA): TGTGCCAGCTCACCACCGGTTCAAGAGACCCAGTACTCC. Its translation is CASSPPVQETQYS.

This clonotype was seen ten or more times. The DNA of the CDR3 is TGTGCCACCAGCAGCCCGACCCACGACAGGGGGAGTTCACCCCTCCACTTT. Protein: CATSSPTHDRGSSPLHF. J is TRBJ1-6 and V is TRBV15; 9 nucleotides agree with TRBD1. The ends lost 3 bases at V and 9 bases at J; junction bases unmatched: 12. The CDR3 extends over 17 amino acids. Germline CDR1 is LNHNV and CDR2 is YYDKDF (reference sequence).

There are many counts of this clonotype. This sequence joins TRBV10-3 and TRBJ1-2; 9 bases align to TRBD1. Germline CDR1 is ENHRY and CDR2 is SYGVKD. Trimming cost V 0 bases and J 0 bases; bases outside gene matches: 11. The CDR3 is made up of 19 amino acids. CDR3: CAISESPWTGASTNYGYTF. CDR3 in DNA: TGTGCCATCAGTGAGTCCCCCTGGACAGGGGCGTCGACTAACTATGGCTACACCTTC.